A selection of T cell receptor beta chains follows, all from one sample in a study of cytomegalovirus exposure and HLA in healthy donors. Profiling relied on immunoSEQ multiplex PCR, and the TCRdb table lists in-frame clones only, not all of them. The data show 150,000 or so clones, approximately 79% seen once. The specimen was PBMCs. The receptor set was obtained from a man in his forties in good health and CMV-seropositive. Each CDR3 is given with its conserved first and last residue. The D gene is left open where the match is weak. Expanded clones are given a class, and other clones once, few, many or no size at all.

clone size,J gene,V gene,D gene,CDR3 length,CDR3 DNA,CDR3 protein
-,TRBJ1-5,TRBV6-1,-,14,TGTGCCAGCAGCGGTACGGGAGCGGCTCAGCCCCAGCATTTT,CASSGTGAAQPQHF
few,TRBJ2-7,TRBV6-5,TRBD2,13,TGTGCCAGCAGTCTCCCGGGGGGGCAAGAGCAGTACTTC,CASSLPGGQEQYF
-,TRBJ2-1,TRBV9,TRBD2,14,TGTGCCAGCAGCGGACTAGCGGGGAGGAATGAGCAGTTCTTC,CASSGLAGRNEQFF
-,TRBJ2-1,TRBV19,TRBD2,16,TGTGCCAGTAGCCACGATAGCGGGGGGGCAAGGAATGAGCAGTTCTTC,CASSHDSGGARNEQFF
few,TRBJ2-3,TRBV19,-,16,TGTGCCACCAAACCGTCACCCCCGGCGGGCACAGATACGCAGTATTTT,CATKPSPPAGTDTQYF
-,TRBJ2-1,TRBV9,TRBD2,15,TGTGCCAGCAGCGCCGATCTAGCGGGGTTCAATGAGCAGTTCTTC,CASSADLAGFNEQFF
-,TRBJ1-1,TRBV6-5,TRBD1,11,TGTGCCAGCCACAGGGGGGCAGAAGCTTTCTTT,CASHRGAEAFF
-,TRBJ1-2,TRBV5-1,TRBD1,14,TGCGCCAGCAGCCCCGACAGGGGAGACTATGGCTACACCTTC,CASSPDRGDYGYTF
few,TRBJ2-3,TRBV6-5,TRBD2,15,TGTGCCAGCAGTACACGGGGGGTCCCGACAGATACGCAGTATTTT,CASSTRGVPTDTQYF
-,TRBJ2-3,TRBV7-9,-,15,TGTGCCAGCAGCTCCCTCAGACTCCCACAAGATACGCAGTATTTT,CASSSLRLPQDTQYF
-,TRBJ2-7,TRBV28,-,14,TGTGCCAGCAGTCCCCGGACGAGGGTGACCGAGCAGTACTTC,CASSPRTRVTEQYF
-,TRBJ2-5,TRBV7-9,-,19,TGTGCCAGCAGCTTAGGCACCAGCCGGGACACAATTTACCAAGAGACCCAGTACTTC,CASSLGTSRDTIYQETQYF
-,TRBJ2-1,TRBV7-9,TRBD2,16,TGTGCCAGCAGCTTAGGTAGCGGGGGTTCCTACAATGAGCAGTTCTTC,CASSLGSGGSYNEQFF
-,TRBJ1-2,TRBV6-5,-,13,TGTGCCAGCAGCCAGGGATCGGACTATGGCTACACCTTC,CASSQGSDYGYTF
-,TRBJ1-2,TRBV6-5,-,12,TGTGCCAGCACCCGGGGGTCGCGGGGCTACACCTTC,CASTRGSRGYTF
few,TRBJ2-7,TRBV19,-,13,TGTGCCAGTAGTACGGACAGCTCCTACGAGCAGTACTTC,CASSTDSSYEQYF
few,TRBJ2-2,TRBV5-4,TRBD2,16,TGTGCCAGCAGTTCGACTAGCGGGCGGAACACCGGGGAGCTGTTTTTT,CASSSTSGRNTGELFF
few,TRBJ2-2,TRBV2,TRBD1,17,TGTGCCAGCAGTGAAGAGCTAGGACAGGGGAACACCGGGGAGCTGTTTTTT,CASSEELGQGNTGELFF
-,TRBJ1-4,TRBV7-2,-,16,TGTGCCATCCCACTCTCGGGGGGGGGCATAGGGGAAAAACTGTTTTTT,CAIPLSGGGIGEKLFF
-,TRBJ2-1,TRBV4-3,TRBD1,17,TGCGCCAGCAGCCTCGACCTGACCGGGACAGGGGTCCATGAGCAGTTCTTC,CASSLDLTGTGVHEQFF
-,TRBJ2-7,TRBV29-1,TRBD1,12,TGCAGCGTTGCGAAGGGGGCGTACGAGCAGTACTTC,CSVAKGAYEQYF
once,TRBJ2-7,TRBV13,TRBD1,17,TGTGCCAGCAGCTTAGGCCAGCGGGACAGGGAATCCTACGAGCAGTACTTC,CASSLGQRDRESYEQYF
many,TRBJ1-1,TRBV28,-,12,TGTGCCAGCACCATACTAGGGACTGAAGCTTTCTTT,CASTILGTEAFF
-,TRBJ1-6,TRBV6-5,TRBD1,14,TGTGCCAGCAGTTCAGGGGACAGGGTTTCTCCCCTCCACTTT,CASSSGDRVSPLHF
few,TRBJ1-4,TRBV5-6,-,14,TGTGCCAGCAGCTTGGCCACCCGGAGTGAAAAACTGTTTTTT,CASSLATRSEKLFF
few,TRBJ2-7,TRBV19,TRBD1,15,TGTGCCAGTAGTGCCCCCCGGGACAGGGGGGACGAGCAGTACTTC,CASSAPRDRGDEQYF
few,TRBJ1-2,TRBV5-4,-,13,TGTGCCAGCAGCTTGGGGCAGAACTATGGCTACACCTTC,CASSLGQNYGYTF
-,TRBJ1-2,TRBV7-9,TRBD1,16,TGTTCCAGCAGCCCCGGGACAGGGTCGGTCGGCTATGGCTACACCTTC,CSSSPGTGSVGYGYTF
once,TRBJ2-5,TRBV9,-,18,TGTGCCAGCAGCGTAGCAGGAGGCTCGGTTAGCGGACAAGAGACCCAGTACTTC,CASSVAGGSVSGQETQYF
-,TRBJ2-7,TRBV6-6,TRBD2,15,TGTGCCAGCAGTTACTCCCTAGCGGGGATCAACGAGCAGTACTTC,CASSYSLAGINEQYF
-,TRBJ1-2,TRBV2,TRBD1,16,TGTGCCAGCGTGGAGGACAGGGCCTTTCGAAACCATGGCTACACCTTC,CASVEDRAFRNHGYTF
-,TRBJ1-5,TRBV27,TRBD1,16,TGTGCCAGCGGGGGGACAGGGGGATATAGCAATCAGCCCCAGCATTTT,CASGGTGGYSNQPQHF
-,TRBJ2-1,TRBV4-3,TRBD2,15,TGCGCCAGCAGCCAAGGGGCTAGCGGGGGGACCTTGCAGTTCTTC,CASSQGASGGTLQFF
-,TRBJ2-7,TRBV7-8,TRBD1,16,TGTGCCAGCAGCTTTTACCCGGGACAGGGGTCCTACGAGCAGTACTTC,CASSFYPGQGSYEQYF
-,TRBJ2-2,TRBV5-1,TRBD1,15,TGCGCCAGTCTTTCCGGGACAGGGGTCACCGGGGAGCTGTTTTTT,CASLSGTGVTGELFF
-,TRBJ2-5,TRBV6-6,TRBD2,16,TGTGCCAGCAGCCGGACTAGCGGGGGGTCTCGGGAGACCCAGTACTTC,CASSRTSGGSRETQYF
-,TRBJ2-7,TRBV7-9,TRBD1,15,TGTGCCAGCAGCTTAGAGGGGGCGGCTGTTATCGAGCAGTACTTC,CASSLEGAAVIEQYF
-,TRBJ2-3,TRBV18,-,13,TGTGCCAGCTCACCAGGAGTAACAGATACGCAGTATTTT,CASSPGVTDTQYF
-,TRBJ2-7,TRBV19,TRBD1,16,TGTGCCAGTAGTATCGGGACAGGGGGATCCTCGGGGGAGCAGTACTTC,CASSIGTGGSSGEQYF
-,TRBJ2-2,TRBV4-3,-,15,TGCGCCAGCAGCCAAGATCGGGGGTTCTCCGGGGAGCTGTTTTTT,CASSQDRGFSGELFF
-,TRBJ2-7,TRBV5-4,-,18,TGTGCCAGCAGCTTGCCAGGGCGACAAACCCTCGGAGACTACGAGCAGTACTTC,CASSLPGRQTLGDYEQYF
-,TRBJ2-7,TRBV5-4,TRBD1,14,TGTGCCAGCAGCTTGATGGGACAGGGCCCCGAGCAGTACTTC,CASSLMGQGPEQYF
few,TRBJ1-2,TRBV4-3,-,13,TGCGCCAGCAGCTATGACAGGACCTATGGCTACACCTTC,CASSYDRTYGYTF
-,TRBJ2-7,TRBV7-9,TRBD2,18,TGTGCCAGCAGCTTAGCGCAGAGAAATAGCGGGGGATCCTACGAGCAGTACTTC,CASSLAQRNSGGSYEQYF
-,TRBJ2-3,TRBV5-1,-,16,TGCGCCAGCAGCCCGCGAATTAGGGGCCCCACAGATACGCAGTATTTT,CASSPRIRGPTDTQYF
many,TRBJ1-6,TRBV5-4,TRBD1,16,TGTGCCAGCAGCACGGGACAGGGAACCTATAATTCACCCCTCCACTTT,CASSTGQGTYNSPLHF
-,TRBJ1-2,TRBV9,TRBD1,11,TGTGCCAGCAGCGCTGGGGGACAGAGAACCTTC,CASSAGGQRTF
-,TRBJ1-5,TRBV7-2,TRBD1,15,TGTGCCAGCAGCTCCGGACAGGGAAGGAATCAGCCCCAGCATTTT,CASSSGQGRNQPQHF
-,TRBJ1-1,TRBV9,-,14,TGTGCCAGCAGCGTAGTAACGGGGAACACTGAAGCTTTCTTT,CASSVVTGNTEAFF
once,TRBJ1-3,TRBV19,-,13,TGTGCCAGTAGACAGAGCTCTGGAAACGCCATATATTTT,CASRQSSGNAIYF
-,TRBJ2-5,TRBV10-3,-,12,TGTGCCATCAAGGGACAACAAGAGACCCAGTACTTC,CAIKGQQETQYF
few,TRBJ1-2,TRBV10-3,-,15,TGTGCCATCAGTGAGTCGGCGGCAGTTAACTATGGCTACACCTTC,CAISESAAVNYGYTF
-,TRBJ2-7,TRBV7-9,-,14,TGTGCCAGCAGCCCTTCGGGGGTTTTACGCGAGCAGTACTTC,CASSPSGVLREQYF
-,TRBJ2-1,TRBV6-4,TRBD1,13,TGTGCCAGCAGTACAGACAGGGCGAATGAGCAGTTCTTC,CASSTDRANEQFF
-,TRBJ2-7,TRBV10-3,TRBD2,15,TGTGCCATCAGCGATGCTAGCGGGGGCCTTTACGAGCAGTACTTC,CAISDASGGLYEQYF